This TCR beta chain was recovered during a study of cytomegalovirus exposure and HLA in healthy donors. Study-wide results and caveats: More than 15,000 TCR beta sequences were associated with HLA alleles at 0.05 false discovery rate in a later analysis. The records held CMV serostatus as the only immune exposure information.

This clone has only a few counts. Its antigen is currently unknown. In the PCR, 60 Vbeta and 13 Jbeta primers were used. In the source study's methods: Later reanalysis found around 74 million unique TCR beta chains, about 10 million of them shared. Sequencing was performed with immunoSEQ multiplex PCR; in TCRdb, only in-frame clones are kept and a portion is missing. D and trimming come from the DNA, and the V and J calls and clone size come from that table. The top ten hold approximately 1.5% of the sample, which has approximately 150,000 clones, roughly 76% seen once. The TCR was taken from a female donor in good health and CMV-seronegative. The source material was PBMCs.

The CDR3, as DNA: TGCGCCAGCAGCTTGGACGGGACAGGGGATGGTGAGCAGTTCTTC. Residues: CASSLDGTGDGEQFF. The V call is TRBV5-1, the J call TRBJ2-1, with 10 bases identical to TRBD1. The germline gives CDR1 SGHRS, CDR2 YFSETQ. With 0 bases clipped from V and 9 bases from J, the junction kept 6 bases outside the gene matches. The CDR3 spans 15 residues.